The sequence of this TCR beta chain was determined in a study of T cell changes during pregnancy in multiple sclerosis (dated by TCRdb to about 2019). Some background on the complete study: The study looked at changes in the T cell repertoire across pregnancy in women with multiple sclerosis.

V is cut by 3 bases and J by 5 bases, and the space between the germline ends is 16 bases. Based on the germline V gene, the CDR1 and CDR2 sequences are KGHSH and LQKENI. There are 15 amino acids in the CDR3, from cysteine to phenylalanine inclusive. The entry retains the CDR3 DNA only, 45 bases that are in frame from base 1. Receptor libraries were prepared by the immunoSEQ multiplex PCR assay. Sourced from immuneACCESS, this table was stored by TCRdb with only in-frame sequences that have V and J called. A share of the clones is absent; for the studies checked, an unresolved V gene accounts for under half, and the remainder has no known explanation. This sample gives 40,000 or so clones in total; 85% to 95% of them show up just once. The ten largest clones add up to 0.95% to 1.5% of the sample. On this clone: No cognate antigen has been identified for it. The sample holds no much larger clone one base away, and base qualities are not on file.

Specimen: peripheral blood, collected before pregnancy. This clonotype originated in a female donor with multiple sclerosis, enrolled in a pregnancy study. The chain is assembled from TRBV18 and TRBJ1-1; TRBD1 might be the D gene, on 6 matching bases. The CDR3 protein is CASSPPKGEGTEAFF. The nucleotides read TGTGCCAGCTCACCGCCAAAGGGGGAAGGGACTGAAGCTTTCTTT.